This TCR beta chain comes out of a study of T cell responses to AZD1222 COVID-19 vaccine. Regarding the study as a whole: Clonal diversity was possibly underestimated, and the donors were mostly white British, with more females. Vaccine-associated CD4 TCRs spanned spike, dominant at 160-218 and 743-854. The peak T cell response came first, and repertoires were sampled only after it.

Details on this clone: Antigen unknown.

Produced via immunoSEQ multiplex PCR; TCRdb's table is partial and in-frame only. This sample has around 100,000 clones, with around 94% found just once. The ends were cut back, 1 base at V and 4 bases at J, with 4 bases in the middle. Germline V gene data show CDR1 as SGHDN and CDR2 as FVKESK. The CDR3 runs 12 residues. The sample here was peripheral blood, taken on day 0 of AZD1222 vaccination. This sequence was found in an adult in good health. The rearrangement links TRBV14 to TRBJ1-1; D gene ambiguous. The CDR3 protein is CASSQVPTEAFF. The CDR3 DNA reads TGTGCCAGCAGCCAAGTCCCCACTGAAGCTTTCTTT.